Below are 28 T cell receptor beta chains sequenced from a single sample in a study of shared clonotypes between healthy human individuals. Method: immunoSEQ multiplex PCR; TCRdb's copy keeps in-frame clones and lacks some. The top ten clones hold roughly 0.14% of a sample with millions of clones, roughly nine tenths of them seen once. The sequenced sample consisted of naive CD4+ T cells sorted from blood. The subset here: CD45RA+ positively selected. These receptors were taken from a man aged 18-30 years in good health.

V usage is TRBV5-1 and J usage is TRBJ1-2; D not certain. Per germline, CDR1 SGHRS and CDR2 YFSETQ. V was trimmed by 0 bases and J by 6 bases, leaving 18 bases between them. The CDR3 spans 16 residues. The CDR3 DNA reads TGCGCCAGCAGCTTGGCGCATTTCTCCGCCGGAGATGGCTACACCTTC. Its protein is CASSLAHFSAGDGYTF.

The CDR3 sequence is CAWKGVGTNEKLFF. CDR3 bases: TGTGCCTGGAAGGGGGTAGGAACTAATGAAAAACTGTTTTTT. The gene calls are TRBV30 and TRBJ1-4; D may be TRBD1 (6 bases). Trimming cost V 4 bases and J 1 base, with 10 bases left between them. From germline, CDR1 is GTSNPN and CDR2 SVGIG (reference sequence). There are 14 residues in the CDR3.

The chain carries TRBV19 and TRBJ1-4, with TRBD1 as a possible D gene (5 bases). CDR1 and CDR2 (germline): LNHDA, SQIVND (reference sequence). V lost 3 bases and J lost 1, with 9 bases in between. The CDR3 runs to 15 residues. Here the CDR3 reads CASSIPGLTNEKLFF. As DNA, the CDR3 is TGTGCCAGTAGTATCCCGGGGCTAACTAATGAAAAACTGTTTTTT.

The rearrangement links TRBV6-5 to TRBJ1-1; weak D call: TRBD1 (6 bases). The V gene lost 6 bases and the J gene lost 11 bases, with 19 bases spanning the gap. CDR1 MNHEY and CDR2 SVGAGI come from the germline V gene. CDR3 length: 13 residues. The DNA of the CDR3 is TGTGCCAGCAGCCGGATGCAGGGGAAGGTGGCTTTCTTT. Its protein is CASSRMQGKVAFF.

The sample holds one count of this clone. The J gene is TRBJ2-7, the V gene TRBV27; the D gene could be TRBD1 or TRBD2 (5 bases each). The CDR3 has 11 residues. V was cut by 8 bases and J by 4 bases, with 9 bases left in between. Germline V gene sequence: CDR1 MNHEY, CDR2 SMNVEV (reference sequence). The CDR3 is CASGTVYEQYF. The DNA for the CDR3 is TGTGCCAGCGGGACCGTTTACGAGCAGTACTTC.

This chain joins TRBV6-5 and TRBJ1-1; tentatively, D is TRBD1 (5 bases). The germline V gene encodes CDR1 MNHEY and CDR2 SVGAGI. This CDR3 has 15 amino acids. V lost 6 bases and J lost 1, with 15 bases in between. The CDR3 region is CASSPGTVGNTEAFF. For the CDR3, the DNA is TGTGCCAGCAGCCCAGGGACCGTCGGGAACACTGAAGCTTTCTTT.

The genes are TRBV5-4 and TRBJ1-1; D remains ambiguous. V was cut by 4 bases and J by 0 bases, with 4 bases left in between. CDR1 is SGHNT, CDR2 YYREEE, per germline (reference sequence). CDR3 size: 12 residues. The CDR3 region is CASSPMNTEAFF. CDR3 bases: TGTGCCAGCAGCCCCATGAACACTGAAGCTTTCTTT.

The chain links TRBV5-1 to TRBJ2-5; D perhaps matches TRBD1 (6 bases). Germline V gene lookup returns CDR1 SGHRS and CDR2 YFSETQ. The CDR3 has 16 residues. Trimming removed 0 bases at V and 1 base at J, with 13 bases between. The DNA of the CDR3 is TGCGCCAGCAGCTTGGGGGGGCCTTGGGCCCAAGAGACCCAGTACTTC. Translation gives CASSLGGPWAQETQYF.

A note on this clone: The same CDR3 is also encoded by other DNA sequences in this sample. The V and J genes are TRBV30 and TRBJ1-1; D gene unclear. V dropped 0 bases and J dropped 2 bases, with 7 bases sitting between them. Per germline, CDR1 GTSNPN and CDR2 SVGIG (reference sequence). CDR3 length equals 13 residues. CDR3 sequence: CAWSVQSNTEAFF. CDR3 coding DNA: TGTGCCTGGAGTGTACAATCCAACACTGAAGCTTTCTTT. The complete variable domain, with remaining parts taken from reference TRBV30 and TRBJ1-1, reads SQTIHQWPATLVQPVGSPLSLECTVEGTSNPNLYWYRQAAGRGLQLLFYSVGIGQISSEVPQNLSASRPQDRQFILSSKKLLLSDSGFYLCAWSVQSNTEAFFGQGTRLTVV.

The chain couples TRBV5-1 to TRBJ1-2, with D perhaps TRBD1 (6 bases). Germline CDR1 is SGHRS and CDR2 is YFSETQ. Trimming shortened V by 4 bases and J by 2 bases, and 12 bases separated the two germline ends. CDR3 length: 14 residues. DNA for the CDR3: TGCGCCAGCAGCCAAGCCCAGGGGAACTATGGCTACACCTTC. Protein: CASSQAQGNYGYTF.

This chain connects TRBV5-8 to TRBJ1-5; unclear D gene. Germline V CDR1 and CDR2: SGHTS, YDEGEE. The CDR3 contains 14 residues. Trimming pared 1 base from V and 0 bases from J, leaving 5 bases between. The CDR3 nucleotides are TGTGCCAGCAGCTTGTGGGATAGCAATCAGCCCCAGCATTTT. Translating gives CASSLWDSNQPQHF.

This clone was observed once. This chain joins TRBV1 and TRBJ2-1; the D call in the table, TRBD1, was not verified against the DNA. TRBV1 is recorded as a pseudogene. There are 23 residues in the CDR3. The CDR3 sequence is CTSSQDLGRIHTHQKSSYNEQFF. CDR3 DNA sequence: TGCACCAGCAGCCAAGATCTGGGCAGGATCCATACCCACCAAAAAAGCTCCTACAATGAGCAGTTCTTC.

This chain links TRBV30 with TRBJ2-3; 7 bases line up with TRBD1. Per germline, CDR1 GTSNPN and CDR2 SVGIG (reference sequence). Unmatched junction bases numbered 12, after V lost 3 bases and J lost 15 bases. CDR3 length: 12 amino acids. The CDR3 DNA reads TGTGCCTGGAGCCCCGGGACAGTTGGTCGATATTTT. Translation: CAWSPGTVGRYF.

The V and J genes are TRBV6-5 and TRBJ2-2; no reliable D call. This CDR3 contains 15 residues. The germline V gene has CDR1 MNHEY and CDR2 SVGAGI. V was clipped by 5 bases and J by 1 base, with 11 bases between them. CDR3 DNA: TGTGCCAGCAGTCATACTCTACTGAACACCGGGGAGCTGTTTTTT. Protein sequence: CASSHTLLNTGELFF.

As for this clone: The same CDR3 can be traced to other DNA sequences in this sample. This chain joins TRBV5-4 and TRBJ2-7, with 10 positions matching TRBD1. V was clipped by 4 bases and J by 0 bases; unmatched bases: 4. Germline assignment: CDR1 SGHNT and CDR2 YYREEE (reference sequence). The CDR3 loop spans 15 amino acids. CDR3 protein: CASSPDRGLSYEQYF. CDR3 DNA: TGTGCCAGCAGCCCCGACAGGGGGCTCTCCTACGAGCAGTACTTC.

The rearrangement links TRBV10-3 to TRBJ1-1, with 8 positions matching TRBD1. Germline V gives CDR1 ENHRY, CDR2 SYGVKD. The CDR3 is made up of 15 amino acids. V lost 5 bases to trimming and J lost 1 base; unmatched junction nucleotides: 6. The CDR3 DNA sequence: TGTGCCATCAGTCCCACGACAGGGGCGAACACTGAAGCTTTCTTT. Its translation: CAISPTTGANTEAFF.

The chain combines TRBV4-1 with TRBJ1-6, with 9 bases lining up with TRBD1. Germline-derived CDR1 and CDR2 are MGHRA and YSYEKL. Germline trimming cut 3 bases from V and 8 bases from J; bases unmatched to any gene: 2. The CDR3 covers 14 residues. The CDR3 is CASSHGQGYSPLHF. As DNA, the CDR3 is TGCGCCAGCAGCCATGGACAGGGGTATTCACCCCTCCACTTT.

V and J are TRBV6-5 and TRBJ1-6; tentatively, D is TRBD1 (6 bases). The V end was cut by 2 bases, the J end by 10 bases, with 9 bases between. Germline values: CDR1 MNHEY, CDR2 SVGAGI. This CDR3 spans 13 amino acids. The CDR3 nucleotides are TGTGCCAGCAGTTACGGTAGGGGGTCACCCCTCCACTTT. This gives the protein CASSYGRGSPLHF.

The chain has TRBV4-3 and TRBJ1-2; D unclear. Germline lookup yields CDR1 LGHNA and CDR2 YSLEER. Trimming cost V 1 base and J 4 bases, with 16 bases left between them. This CDR3 contains 16 residues. CDR3 protein: CASSQVPRTEGYGYTF. CDR3 coding DNA: TGCGCCAGCAGCCAAGTTCCCCGAACCGAGGGCTATGGCTACACCTTC.

This clone was seen once. This sequence joins TRBV11-2 and TRBJ2-1, with 13 bases aligning to TRBD2. There are 20 residues in the CDR3. Trimming took 0 bases from V and 6 from J; bases not matched to a gene: 14. From germline, CDR1 is SGHAT and CDR2 FQNNGV. The CDR3 is CASSLEGTRRTSGSPNEQFF. The CDR3 DNA sequence: TGTGCCAGCAGCTTAGAGGGGACTCGGCGGACTAGCGGGAGCCCCAATGAGCAGTTCTTC.

The chain recombines TRBV4-1 with TRBJ1-1, with D possibly matching TRBD1 (5 bases). V was shortened by 3 bases and J by 0 bases, with 11 bases between the two germline ends. The CDR3 is made up of 15 amino acids. Germline values: CDR1 MGHRA, CDR2 YSYEKL. The CDR3 region has the DNA TGCGCCAGCAGCCACCAACAGGCCTTGAACACTGAAGCTTTCTTT. Amino acid sequence: CASSHQQALNTEAFF.

The chain has TRBV30 and TRBJ1-2, with D uncertain. CDR1 and CDR2 (germline): GTSNPN, SVGIG (reference sequence). The V and J ends lost 0 bases and 8 bases respectively, with 7 bases between them. This CDR3 is 11 amino acids long. CDR3 amino acids: CAWSVRKGYTF. CDR3 in DNA: TGTGCCTGGAGTGTACGAAAGGGCTACACCTTC. Full variable domain (rest looked up from reference TRBV30 and TRBJ1-2): SQTIHQWPATLVQPVGSPLSLECTVEGTSNPNLYWYRQAAGRGLQLLFYSVGIGQISSEVPQNLSASRPQDRQFILSSKKLLLSDSGFYLCAWSVRKGYTFGSGTRLTVV.

The rearrangement joins TRBV7-2 to TRBJ2-5; 9 nucleotides align to TRBD2. Germline V gene sequence: CDR1 SGHTA, CDR2 FQGNSA. V trimming: 1 base; J trimming: 6 bases; junction bases outside the gene matches: 9. CDR3 length equals 16 residues. CDR3 sequence: CASSLGGGRAVKTQYF. The CDR3 nucleotides are TGTGCCAGCAGCTTAGGGGGCGGGAGGGCTGTAAAGACCCAGTACTTC.

The chain couples TRBV5-1 to TRBJ2-7, with TRBD1 matching over 9 bases. V lost 4 bases to trimming and J lost 3 bases; unmatched junction nucleotides: 5. The CDR3 has 14 amino acids. Germline assignment: CDR1 SGHRS and CDR2 YFSETQ. The CDR3 nucleotides read TGCGCCAGCAGCGCCCTGACAGGGGGCTACGAGCAGTACTTC. Residues: CASSALTGGYEQYF.

This chain uses TRBV13 with TRBJ1-4; D is uncertain. This CDR3 comprises 15 residues. Germline loops: CDR1 PRHDT, CDR2 FYEKMQ (reference sequence). Trimming shortened V by 8 bases and J by 2 bases, and 15 bases separated the two germline ends. The CDR3 reads CASGLRGGTNEKLFF. The CDR3, as DNA: TGTGCCAGCGGGTTAAGAGGCGGTACTAATGAAAAACTGTTTTTT.

Concerning this clone: The sample holds other DNA sequences that translate to the same CDR3. The V and J genes are TRBV5-1 and TRBJ2-7, with 7 bases identical to TRBD2. V shed 4 bases, J shed 7 bases, and the junction held 8 bases outside the gene matches. This CDR3 region has 13 residues. Germline V gene sequence: CDR1 SGHRS, CDR2 YFSETQ. The CDR3 loop is CASSLGLEMEQYF. As DNA, the CDR3 is TGCGCCAGCAGCCTAGGACTAGAGATGGAGCAGTACTTC. The full variable domain, with the rest looked up from reference TRBV5-1 and TRBJ2-7, is KAGVTQTPRYLIKTRGQQVTLSCSPISGHRSVSWYQQTPGQGLQFLFEYFSETQRNKGNFPGRFSGRQFSNSRSEMNVSTLELGDSALYLCASSLGLEMEQYFGPGTRLTVT.

The chain couples TRBV2 to TRBJ1-1; 7 nucleotides line up with TRBD1. Germline V gene sequence: CDR1 SNHLY, CDR2 FYNNEI. Trimming at V came to 2 bases and at J to 1 base, leaving 4 bases not matched to a gene. This CDR3 contains 15 residues. CDR3 coding DNA: TGTGCCAGCAGTGAAAAAGGGGGCTCGAACACTGAAGCTTTCTTT. It codes for CASSEKGGSNTEAFF.

The table lists this clone with a count of one. The genes are TRBV10-3 and TRBJ2-2; 11 bases map to TRBD2. This CDR3 has 15 amino acids. Germline trimming cut 9 bases from V and 3 bases from J; bases unmatched to any gene: 6. Germline V CDR1 and CDR2: ENHRY, SYGVKD. The CDR3: CAILLAGVDTGELFF. The CDR3 DNA reads as TGTGCCATTCTACTAGCGGGGGTTGACACCGGGGAGCTGTTTTTT.